Listed below are T cell receptor beta chains from one sample, sequenced in a study of blood T cell repertoires in COVID-19. This table comes from immunoSEQ multiplex PCR, and its TCRdb copy is limited to in-frame clones, with some not included. The repertoire includes some 180,000 clones, roughly 80% of them detected once, and around 5.5% sits in the top ten. Sequenced input: PBMCs or T cells enriched from blood (not recorded which). These receptor sequences come from a woman aged 55-70 years with acute COVID-19. The CDR3 runs from the conserved cysteine through the conserved F or W. A D gene is named only where the DNA matches it firmly. Clone sizes are given selectively: once, few, many, or a class where the clone is expanded.

few	TRBV5-1	TRBJ1-2	.	CASSLDGGNRYGYTF	TGCGCCAGCAGCTTGGATGGAGGGAATCGGTATGGCTACACCTTC
.	TRBV19	TRBJ2-7	TRBD2	CASSILRGESYEQYF	TGTGCCAGTAGTATACTCCGGGGGGAATCCTACGAGCAGTACTTC
.	TRBV4-3	TRBJ1-6	.	CASCSGGRGSPLHF	TGCGCCAGTTGTTCTGGGGGCAGAGGGTCACCCCTCCACTTT
few	TRBV5-5	TRBJ1-2	TRBD1	CASSGATGNLYGYTF	TGTGCCAGCAGCGGGGCGACAGGGAACCTGTATGGCTACACCTTC
.	TRBV4-2	TRBJ1-3	.	CASSQELQAGDSGNTIYF	TGTGCCAGCAGCCAAGAACTCCAGGCAGGGGACTCTGGAAACACCATATATTTT
once	TRBV7-8	TRBJ1-4	.	CASSLEGEWDWNEKLFF	TGTGCCAGCAGCTTAGAGGGGGAGTGGGATTGGAATGAAAAACTGTTTTTT
.	TRBV9	TRBJ2-1	TRBD2	CASSVEGRVSYNEQFF	TGTGCCAGCAGCGTAGAAGGGAGGGTATCCTACAATGAGCAGTTCTTC
.	TRBV30	TRBJ2-1	.	CAWGQMDYNEQFF	TGTGCCTGGGGACAGATGGATTACAATGAGCAGTTCTTC
once	TRBV6-2/TRBV6-3	TRBJ2-2	TRBD1	CASSYLGQGWTGELFF	TGTGCCAGCAGTTACTTGGGACAGGGATGGACCGGGGAGCTGTTTTTT
.	TRBV18	TRBJ2-1	TRBD1	CASSPFAGTGNYNEQFF	TGTGCCAGCTCACCATTCGCCGGGACAGGGAATTACAATGAGCAGTTCTTC
.	TRBV28	TRBJ2-3	.	CASSLSNQGGARTDTQYF	TGTGCCAGCAGTTTATCGAACCAGGGCGGGGCGCGCACAGATACGCAGTATTTT
once	TRBV29-1	TRBJ1-1	.	CSVHRPLGETEAFF	TGCAGCGTTCACAGACCTTTGGGTGAGACTGAAGCTTTCTTT
.	TRBV19	TRBJ2-6	.	CASSIGGGASGANVLTF	TGTGCCAGTAGTATAGGGGGCGGTGCCTCTGGGGCCAACGTCCTGACTTTC
.	TRBV11-2	TRBJ2-7	TRBD2	CASSSLTSSGRREQYF	TGTGCCAGCAGCTCGCTAACATCTAGCGGGAGGAGGGAGCAGTACTTC
.	TRBV19	TRBJ2-5	TRBD2	CASSTGYGTRTQYF	TGTGCCAGTAGTACAGGGTATGGGACTAGGACCCAGTACTTC
.	TRBV28	TRBJ1-4	.	CASSSPGGRGEKLFF	TGTGCCAGCAGTTCTCCTGGAGGGCGAGGAGAAAAACTGTTTTTT
.	TRBV20-1	TRBJ2-1	TRBD2	CSASRLAGVSDNEQFF	TGCAGTGCTAGTCGACTAGCGGGGGTTAGCGACAATGAGCAGTTCTTC
.	TRBV7-2	TRBJ2-7	TRBD2	CASSLKRGGIYEQYF	TGTGCCAGCAGCTTAAAGCGGGGGGGGATCTACGAGCAGTACTTC
.	TRBV4-1	TRBJ2-7	TRBD2	CASSPTSGRAVYEQYF	TGCGCCAGCAGCCCTACTAGCGGGAGGGCTGTTTACGAGCAGTACTTC
.	TRBV6-4	TRBJ2-3	.	CASRHRLANTDTQYF	TGTGCCAGCAGGCATCGACTGGCGAACACAGATACGCAGTATTTT
.	TRBV7-9	TRBJ2-5	TRBD2	CASSLRPSGGEETQYF	TGTGCCAGCAGCTTAAGGCCTAGCGGGGGGGAAGAGACCCAGTACTTC
.	TRBV5-5	TRBJ1-2	.	CASSLDRAMGGYTF	TGTGCCAGCAGCTTGGACAGGGCCATGGGTGGCTACACCTTC
.	TRBV7-2	TRBJ2-3	.	CASSLGLSVDTQYF	TGTGCCAGCAGCTTAGGACTATCGGTTGATACGCAGTATTTT
.	TRBV11-2	TRBJ1-2	.	CASSTRANYGYTF	TGTGCCAGCAGTACGCGGGCTAACTATGGCTACACCTTC
.	TRBV19	TRBJ1-4	TRBD1	CASSIEQGREKLFF	TGTGCCAGTAGTATTGAACAGGGGAGGGAAAAACTGTTTTTT
.	TRBV28	TRBJ2-1	TRBD2	CASLAGAYNEQFF	TGTGCCAGCTTAGCGGGTGCCTACAATGAGCAGTTCTTC
.	TRBV7-2	TRBJ2-7	TRBD2	CASSLGGRAMAGEQYF	TGTGCCAGCAGCTTAGGCGGGAGGGCCATGGCTGGCGAGCAGTACTTC
.	TRBV4-2	TRBJ2-2	TRBD1	CASSQDEGQAETGELFF	TGTGCCAGCAGCCAAGATGAGGGACAGGCCGAGACCGGGGAGCTGTTTTTT
.	TRBV28	TRBJ1-2	.	CASNLGGANYGYTF	TGTGCCAGCAACTTAGGCGGGGCTAACTATGGCTACACCTTC
.	TRBV28	TRBJ1-6	TRBD1	CASSPPTGANSPLHF	TGTGCCAGCAGCCCCCCGACAGGGGCTAATTCACCCCTCCACTTT
.	TRBV20-1	TRBJ1-2	.	CSASQTVQDGYTF	TGCAGTGCTAGTCAGACAGTCCAGGATGGCTACACCTTC
few	TRBV5-1	TRBJ2-1	TRBD1	CASSPGQETILNEQFF	TGCGCCAGCAGCCCCGGACAGGAAACAATACTCAATGAGCAGTTCTTC
.	TRBV15	TRBJ1-1	.	CATSEQGNTEAFF	TGTGCCACCAGCGAACAGGGAAATACTGAAGCTTTCTTT
.	TRBV27	TRBJ1-2	TRBD1	CASSLTLPTGAPYGYTF	TGTGCCAGCAGTTTAACCCTCCCAACAGGGGCGCCCTATGGCTACACCTTC
.	TRBV5-6	TRBJ1-4	.	CASQGTFGEKLFF	TGTGCCAGCCAGGGGACATTCGGCGAAAAACTGTTTTTT
.	TRBV7-6	TRBJ1-6	TRBD1	CASSLVGRDRYSPLHF	TGTGCCAGCAGCTTAGTCGGGCGGGACAGATATTCACCCCTCCACTTT
.	TRBV19	TRBJ2-3	.	CASTLGGTDTQYF	TGTGCCAGTACCTTAGGGGGCACAGATACGCAGTATTTT